One sample yielded the 19 T cell receptor beta chains listed below, sequenced in a study of blood T cell repertoires in COVID-19. Clones were read by immunoSEQ multiplex PCR, and TCRdb kept only the in-frame ones, dropping some. Of tens of thousands of clones listed, approximately 82% were seen once; the top ten hold roughly an eighth. Sample: peripheral blood. The receptors come from a human donor in a cohort sampled during active COVID-19.

The chain joins TRBV7-6 to TRBJ1-3, with unresolved D. V dropped 1 base and J dropped 0 bases, with 10 bases sitting between them. This CDR3 is 16 amino acids long. The germline gives CDR1 SGHVS, CDR2 FNYEAQ. The CDR3 spells CASSLVAISSGNTIYF. In DNA, the CDR3 is TGTGCCAGCAGCTTAGTTGCCATCAGCTCTGGAAACACCATATATTTT.

V and J are TRBV28 and TRBJ1-1; tentative D call: TRBD1 (6 bases). Germline V gives CDR1 MDHEN, CDR2 SYDVKM. Trimming left V 10 bases short and J 8 bases short, with 17 bases between. The length of the CDR3 is 12 residues. This chain's CDR3 is CATWTARSEAFF. In DNA form, the CDR3 reads TGTGCCACCTGGACAGCACGGTCGGAAGCTTTCTTT.

The chain has TRBV5-4 and TRBJ2-4, with D maybe TRBD1 (6 bases). The V gene lost 0 bases and the J gene lost 2 bases, with 12 bases spanning the gap. CDR3 length: 16 residues. Germline assignment: CDR1 SGHNT and CDR2 YYREEE (reference sequence). For the CDR3, the DNA is TGTGCCAGCAGCTTGGGTCCCCAGGGGACCAAAAACATTCAGTACTTC. It specifies CASSLGPQGTKNIQYF. Based on the CDR3 plus reference TRBV5-4 and TRBJ2-4, the full variable domain is ETGVTQSPTHLIKTRGQQVTLRCSSQSGHNTVSWYQQALGQGPQFIFQYYREEENGRGNFPPRFSGLQFPNYSSELNVNALELDDSALYLCASSLGPQGTKNIQYFGAGTRLSVL.

This chain links TRBV6-5 with TRBJ1-1, with TRBD1 as a possible D gene (5 bases). Germline assignment: CDR1 MNHEY and CDR2 SVGAGI. Trimming cost V 9 bases and J 3 bases, with 11 bases left between them. The CDR3 length is 12 residues. CDR3 bases: TGTGCCAGTTCCAGGGCGGACACTGAAGCTTTCTTT. As protein: CASSRADTEAFF.

The V and J genes are TRBV6-2 or TRBV6-3 and TRBJ1-4, with 7 bases fitting TRBD1. V trimming: 5 bases; J trimming: 4 bases; junction bases outside the gene matches: 7. This CDR3 is built from 15 residues. CDR1 and CDR2 from the germline V gene are MNHEY and SVGEGT. The CDR3 here is CASSAYRDSNEKLFF. The CDR3 DNA reads TGTGCCAGCAGTGCCTACCGGGACAGTAATGAAAAACTGTTTTTT.

The table lists this clone with a few counts. The rearrangement links TRBV7-2 to TRBJ2-1; TRBD1 might be the D (6 bases). V was clipped by 5 bases and J by 7 bases, with 15 bases between them. The CDR3 is 14 amino acids. CDR1 is SGHTA and CDR2 is FQGNSA in the germline V gene. The CDR3: CASSPRNRVNEQFF. DNA of the CDR3: TGTGCCAGCAGCCCACGGAACAGGGTTAATGAGCAGTTCTTC. Looking up the rest from reference TRBV7-2 and TRBJ2-1 gives the full variable domain: GAGVSQSPSNKVTEKGKDVELRCDPISGHTALYWYRQSLGQGLEFLIYFQGNSAPDKSGLPSDRFSAERTGGSVSTLTIQRTQQEDSAVYLCASSPRNRVNEQFFGPGTRLTVL.

About this clone itself: This CDR3 is also generated by other DNA sequences in the sample. The chain combines TRBV5-1 with TRBJ2-7; no definite D call. The V gene's germline CDR1 is SGHRS and CDR2 YFSETQ. CDR3 length: 13 amino acids. The germline V and J ends were trimmed by 0 bases and 4 bases, with 8 bases remaining between them. CDR3 coding DNA: TGCGCCAGCAGCTTGGATGGCCAGTACGAGCAGTACTTC. Residues: CASSLDGQYEQYF.

The CDR3 loop reads CASSIFGRGSNTGELFF. The DNA of the CDR3 is TGTGCCAGTAGTATCTTTGGCAGGGGGTCGAACACCGGGGAGCTGTTTTTT. The chain couples TRBV19 to TRBJ2-2, with TRBD1 matching 7 bases. The CDR3 is 17 amino acids. V dropped 3 bases and J dropped 0; count of bases not matched to a gene: 7. Germline V gene data show CDR1 as LNHDA and CDR2 as SQIVND (reference sequence). The full variable domain, with the rest looked up from reference TRBV19 and TRBJ2-2, is DGGITQSPKYLFRKEGQNVTLSCEQNLNHDAMYWYRQDPGQGLRLIYYSQIVNDFQKGDIAEGYSVSREKKESFPLTVTSAQKNPTAFYLCASSIFGRGSNTGELFFGEGSRLTVL.

The table lists this clone with a count of one. The gene calls are TRBV10-3 and TRBJ1-1; maybe TRBD1 (6 bases). Deletions cut 3 bases from V and 4 bases from J, with 12 bases between. The CDR3 extends over 14 amino acids. Germline CDR1 is ENHRY and CDR2 is SYGVKD. CDR3: CAISDQGPGTEAFF. CDR3 sequence (DNA): TGTGCCATCAGTGACCAGGGGCCGGGCACTGAAGCTTTCTTT.

This clone was detected only a few times. The genes are TRBV7-3 and TRBJ2-3, with D possibly being TRBD2 (6 bases). Per the germline V gene, CDR1 is SGHTA and CDR2 is FQGTGA. The CDR3 runs 17 residues. The germline V and J ends were trimmed by 5 bases and 0 bases, with 18 bases remaining between them. DNA for the CDR3: TGTGCCAGCAGCCCAGGGACTCGACCAGGAAGCACAGATACGCAGTATTTT. This sequence encodes CASSPGTRPGSTDTQYF. The whole variable domain, filled in from reference TRBV7-3 and TRBJ2-3, reads GAGVSQTPSNKVTEKGKYVELRCDPISGHTALYWYRQSLGQGPEFLIYFQGTGAADDSGLPNDRFFAVRPEGSVSTLKIQRTERGDSAVYLCASSPGTRPGSTDTQYFGPGTRLTVL.

The chain employs TRBV11-1 and TRBJ1-2; 7 nucleotides agree with TRBD1. The CDR3 runs 13 residues. J lost 8 bases, V lost 5 bases, and 8 bases had no gene match. CDR1 and CDR2 (germline): SGHAT, FQDESV (reference sequence). The CDR3 reads CASSLPGQLGYTF. The CDR3 DNA reads TGTGCCAGCAGCCTTCCGGGACAGCTAGGCTACACCTTC.

This chain connects TRBV12-3 or TRBV12-4 to TRBJ1-2; 7 bases line up with TRBD1. V shed 5 bases and J 4 bases; nucleotides not matched to a gene: 4. This CDR3 contains 13 residues. The CDR3 bases are TGTGCCAGCAGTCTACAGGGGTTCTATGGCTACACCTTC. This translates into CASSLQGFYGYTF.

The chain has TRBV7-2 and TRBJ2-7; D perhaps matches TRBD2 (6 bases). CDR1 is SGHTA, CDR2 FQGNSA, per germline. V was cut by 1 base and J by 0 bases, with 10 bases left in between. The CDR3 has 15 amino acids. The CDR3 reads CASSLGAGISYEQYF. CDR3 DNA sequence: TGTGCCAGCAGCTTAGGAGCGGGTATCTCCTACGAGCAGTACTTC.

J is TRBJ2-7 and V is TRBV29-1, with a tentative D call TRBD2 (5 bases). V was pared by 7 bases and J by 2 bases, with 12 bases between. Per germline, CDR1 SQVTM and CDR2 ANQGSEA. This CDR3 has 12 residues. The CDR3 is CSAKDGAYEQYF. CDR3 nucleotides: TGCAGCGCCAAAGACGGGGCCTACGAGCAGTACTTC.

The chain uses TRBV7-3 and TRBJ2-7; TRBD1 might be the D (5 bases). Looked up from germline, CDR1 is SGHTA and CDR2 is FQGTGA. The CDR3 covers 13 residues. The V gene lost 5 bases and the J gene lost 6 bases, with 14 bases spanning the gap. CDR3 coding DNA: TGTGCCAGCAGCCCCAGGGCCCAGGGCGAGCAGTACTTC. The encoded protein is CASSPRAQGEQYF.

The chain links TRBV21-1 to TRBJ1-4; the table gives TRBD1 as D, unverified against the DNA. TRBV21-1 is deemed a pseudogene. The length of the CDR3 is 14 residues. CDR3 amino acids: CASSIPGQPEKLFF. In nucleotides, the CDR3 is TGTGCCAGCAGCATCCCCGGACAGCCAGAAAAACTGTTTTTT.

This clone was seen a single time. This chain uses TRBV6-2 or TRBV6-3 with TRBJ1-2; D perhaps matches TRBD1 (6 bases). Per germline, CDR1 MNHEY and CDR2 SVGEGT. V was clipped by 4 bases and J by 12 bases, with 18 bases between them. The CDR3 totals 13 residues. The CDR3 DNA reads TGTGCCAGCAGTTCCTCTGGACAGCCGGGAAACACCTTC. This translates into CASSSSGQPGNTF.

This clone was picked up a small number of times. CDR3 loop: CASSQDRGYNSPLHF. CDR3 DNA sequence: TGCGCCAGCAGCCAAGATCGCGGCTATAATTCACCCCTCCACTTT. J is TRBJ1-6 and V is TRBV4-1; no clear D gene. This CDR3 spans 15 amino acids. Trimming stripped 0 bases from V and 3 bases from J, with 6 bases between. Germline-derived CDR1 and CDR2 are MGHRA and YSYEKL.

The chain joins TRBV24-1 to TRBJ2-2, with D unclear. Germline V gene sequence: CDR1 KGHDR, CDR2 SFDVKD. The CDR3 is 14 amino acids. The V and J ends lost 5 bases and 1 base respectively, with 7 bases between them. CDR3: CATSGSLNTGELFF. CDR3 DNA: TGTGCCACCAGTGGTAGTCTGAACACCGGGGAGCTGTTTTTT.